These 25 T cell receptor beta chains were sequenced from one sample in a study of early T cells in non-severe SARS-CoV-2 infection. Via MiXCR, TCRdb re-called the 5' RACE reads, giving one row per CDR3 protein. The sample has 95,000 to 150,000 distinct CDR3 sequences, around 14% seen once. The sample comprised whole blood. The source is an adult who was a healthcare worker with PCR-confirmed SARS-CoV-2 infection or an uninfected control (not recorded which).

The chain employs TRBV3-1 and TRBJ1-2; no reliable D call. The CDR3 contains 14 residues. Germline CDR1 is LGHDT and CDR2 is YNNKEL (reference sequence). V was clipped by 0 bases and J by 8 bases, with 13 bases between them. The CDR3 nucleotides are TGTGCCAGCAGCCAAGATGGAAGGGCTTGGGGCTACACCTTC. Translating gives CASSQDGRAWGYTF.

This clonotype was counted a few times. V gene TRBV12-3 or TRBV12-4 combines with J gene TRBJ2-2; the D is unclear. The CDR3 length is 15 residues. V was trimmed by 6 bases and J by 0 bases, leaving 11 bases between them. The CDR3 loop reads CASSTWETNTGELFF. The CDR3 region has the DNA TGTGCCAGCAGCACATGGGAAACGAACACCGGGGAGCTGTTTTTT.

The chain has TRBV5-4 and TRBJ2-3, with 10 bases aligning to TRBD2. The V and J ends lost 0 bases and 2 bases, in that order; junction bases with no gene match: 6. CDR3 length equals 17 residues. Per germline, CDR1 SGHNT and CDR2 YYREEE (reference sequence). CDR3 DNA sequence: TGTGCCAGCAGCTTGGAGGCTAGCGGGGGCCCCACAGATACGCAGTATTTT. Protein product: CASSLEASGGPTDTQYF.

The chain couples TRBV27 to TRBJ2-7; 15 bases are shared with TRBD2. V dropped 5 bases and J dropped 7; count of bases not matched to a gene: 15. Germline loops: CDR1 MNHEY, CDR2 SMNVEV (reference sequence). This CDR3 is built from 18 residues. The CDR3 reads CASSPTGTSGGPWMEQYF. In DNA, the CDR3 is TGTGCCAGCAGTCCGACCGGGACTAGCGGGGGGCCGTGGATGGAGCAGTACTTC.

This sequence joins TRBV2 and TRBJ1-1, with D unresolved. CDR1 and CDR2 from the germline V gene are SNHLY and FYNNEI. This CDR3 region has 12 residues. V was clipped by 3 bases and J by 10 bases, with 12 bases between them. The CDR3 region has the DNA TGTGCCAGCAGTGAGTCCTTCTTACGAGCTTTCTTT. It translates to CASSESFLRAFF.

There are a few counts of this clonotype. The CDR3 coding sequence is TGTGCCAGCAGCTTAAGGTCCATGGAGACCCAGTACTTC. Its translation is CASSLRSMETQYF. V is TRBV7-8 and J is TRBJ2-5, with D unresolved. V was shortened by 2 bases and J by 5 bases, with 9 bases between the two germline ends. Germline-derived CDR1 and CDR2 are SGHVS and FQNEAQ. CDR3 length equals 13 residues.

This clonotype turned up a few times. V gene TRBV20-1 combines with J gene TRBJ2-3, with 7 bases matching TRBD2. The CDR3 totals 14 residues. After removal of 6 bases from V and 1 base from J, the junction contained 7 bases not matched to a gene. Per the germline V gene, CDR1 is DFQATT and CDR2 is SNEGSKA (reference sequence). CDR3 nucleotide sequence: TGCAGTGCCAAAGCGGGGAGTCGCACAGATACGCAGTATTTT. It encodes CSAKAGSRTDTQYF.

The chain recombines TRBV7-9 with TRBJ2-1; 9 bases align to TRBD1. The trim removed 7 bases at V and 7 bases at J, leaving 8 bases unmatched. The CDR3 runs 14 residues. From germline, CDR1 is SEHNR and CDR2 FQNEAQ (reference sequence). In DNA, the CDR3 is TGTGCCAGCACCGAAACAGGGGGCTGGAATGAGCAGTTCTTC. It specifies CASTETGGWNEQFF.

This clonotype was recorded a few times. This chain joins TRBV4-2 and TRBJ1-1; TRBD1 is a possible D gene (5 bases). V lost 2 bases to trimming and J lost 0 bases, with 10 bases between them. CDR1 LGHNA and CDR2 YNFKEQ come from the germline V gene. The CDR3 has 15 amino acids. As DNA, the CDR3 is TGTGCCAGCAGCCAATTGGAGGGGCTGAACACTGAAGCTTTCTTT. It yields the protein CASSQLEGLNTEAFF.

The rearrangement joins TRBV7-9 to TRBJ2-1; D is possibly TRBD2 (7 bases). CDR1 SEHNR and CDR2 FQNEAQ come from the germline V gene (reference sequence). The CDR3 runs 14 residues. V was shortened by 5 bases and J by 6 bases, with 14 bases between the two germline ends. CDR3 nucleotide sequence: TGTGCCAGCAGCCCTCCCGGGGGGCCCAATGAGCAGTTCTTC. This sequence encodes CASSPPGGPNEQFF.

The chain joins TRBV3-1 to TRBJ1-4; no reliable D call. V dropped 5 bases and J dropped 9 bases, with 7 bases sitting between them. Germline-derived CDR1 and CDR2 are LGHDT and YNNKEL (reference sequence). The CDR3 has 11 amino acids. CDR3 amino acids: CASSVGKKLFF. The CDR3 DNA reads as TGTGCCAGCAGCGTGGGGAAAAAACTGTTTTTT.

This chain links TRBV3-1 with TRBJ1-1; D unclear. Germline CDR1 reads LGHDT; CDR2 reads YNNKEL (reference sequence). This CDR3 region has 13 residues. The V gene lost 11 bases and the J gene lost 6 bases, with 19 bases spanning the gap. CDR3 coding DNA: TGTGCCTCCCAAGAATGGGCCGGGGCTGAAGCTTTCTTT. It translates to CASQEWAGAEAFF.

The chain couples TRBV30 to TRBJ1-1; unclear D gene. Per germline, CDR1 GTSNPN and CDR2 SVGIG (reference sequence). This CDR3 contains 14 residues. With 0 bases removed from V and 1 base from J, the gap between germline ends came to 9 bases. In DNA, the CDR3 is TGTGCCTGGAGTGTTCAGGCTGCGAACACTGAAGCTTTCTTT. As protein: CAWSVQAANTEAFF.

This clonotype was detected ten times or more. The CDR3 coding sequence is TGTGCCAGCAGCCCGCTCGTCGGCGGGGGAGGGGCCGGGGAGCTGTTTTTT. It translates to CASSPLVGGGGAGELFF. The chain couples TRBV11-2 to TRBJ2-2; TRBD2 agrees at 7 bases. CDR1 SGHAT and CDR2 FQNNGV come from the germline V gene. The CDR3 consists of 17 residues. The trim removed 5 bases at V and 6 bases at J, leaving 15 bases unmatched.

The chain recombines TRBV9 with TRBJ1-3; D is uncertain. The V and J ends lost 1 base and 8 bases respectively, with 4 bases between them. The CDR3 runs to 11 residues. Germline values: CDR1 SGDLS, CDR2 YYNGEE. DNA for the CDR3: TGTGCCAGCAGCGTATCGGACACCATATATTTT. Its translation: CASSVSDTIYF.

V usage is TRBV3-1 and J usage is TRBJ2-3; D remains unclear. In germline, CDR1 is LGHDT, CDR2 YNNKEL (reference sequence). This CDR3 contains 13 residues. V lost 4 bases and J 9 bases, leaving 14 bases between the germline ends. CDR3 residues: CASSPSRKRTQYF. The CDR3 coding sequence is TGTGCCAGCAGCCCAAGTCGTAAACGAACGCAGTATTTT.

This chain links TRBV5-1 with TRBJ1-5, with 8 bases fitting TRBD1. Germline V gene lookup returns CDR1 SGHRS and CDR2 YFSETQ. V was pared by 6 bases and J by 0 bases, with 11 bases of the junction left unmatched. This CDR3 is 17 amino acids long. This chain's CDR3 is CASNCSGQAPSNQPQHF. The CDR3 DNA sequence: TGCGCCAGCAACTGTTCGGGACAGGCTCCTAGCAATCAGCCCCAGCATTTT.

This clonotype was seen a handful of times. The V call is TRBV30, the J call TRBJ1-4; D remains unclear. Per germline, CDR1 GTSNPN and CDR2 SVGIG (reference sequence). CDR3 length: 15 residues. Trimming removed 4 bases from V and 3 bases from J, with 15 bases in between. CDR3 protein: CAWTSPSGANEKLFF. CDR3 DNA: TGTGCCTGGACCTCTCCCTCTGGGGCTAATGAAAAACTGTTTTTT.

This clonotype was seen only a few times. The chain uses TRBV7-4 and TRBJ2-3; TRBD2 matches at 7 bases. V shed 2 bases and J 4 bases; nucleotides not matched to a gene: 6. There are 15 residues in the CDR3. The germline V gene has CDR1 SGHVT and CDR2 SQSDAQ. CDR3 nucleotides: TGTGCCAGCAGCTTAAGCGGGGATTTACCAGATACGCAGTATTTT. Its translation is CASSLSGDLPDTQYF.

This clonotype appeared a few times. A junction boundary mismatches the germline segment, possibly from a read error. This chain links TRBV12-3 or TRBV12-4 with TRBJ1-4; a possible D gene is TRBD1 (5 bases). The CDR3 has 13 amino acids. The CDR3 here is CASRFQRQEKLFF. The CDR3 bases are TGTGCCAGCCGTTTTCAACGACAGGAAAAACTGTTTTTT.

The CDR3 DNA sequence: TGCGCCAGCGCTGCAGATGCAACTAATGAAAAACTGTTTTTT. It is translated as CASAADATNEKLFF. The chain employs TRBV5-1 and TRBJ1-4; D uncertain. V lost 7 bases and J lost 0, with 10 bases in between. The CDR3 is made up of 14 amino acids. Germline lookup yields CDR1 SGHRS and CDR2 YFSETQ. Full variable domain (missing parts from reference TRBV5-1 and TRBJ1-4): KAGVTQTPRYLIKTRGQQVTLSCSPISGHRSVSWYQQTPGQGLQFLFEYFSETQRNKGNFPGRFSGRQFSNSRSEMNVSTLELGDSALYLCASAADATNEKLFFGSGTQLSVL.

The CDR3 coding sequence is TGTGCCAGCAGCGTACTAGCGGGGGACGGTGAGCAGTTCTTC. This encodes CASSVLAGDGEQFF. The chain links TRBV9 to TRBJ2-1, with TRBD2 identical over 10 bases. This CDR3 region has 14 residues. Germline CDR1 reads SGDLS; CDR2 reads YYNGEE. V lost 1 base to trimming and J lost 9 bases; unmatched junction nucleotides: 4.

This clonotype was found many times. The V gene is TRBV29-1, the J gene TRBJ2-7; 9 nucleotides match TRBD1. The germline V gene has CDR1 SQVTM and CDR2 ANQGSEA. The CDR3 is 12 residues long. J lost 6 bases, V lost 7 bases, and 7 bases had no gene match. The CDR3 protein is CSASGTGPEQYF. The CDR3 nucleotides read TGCAGCGCCTCCGGGACAGGGCCCGAGCAGTACTTC.

This rearrangement joins TRBV2 to TRBJ2-2, with D hard to call. The CDR3 loop spans 14 amino acids. Germline CDR1 reads SNHLY; CDR2 reads FYNNEI. V lost 8 bases and J lost 7, with 17 bases in between. The CDR3 loop is CASGEEVSGGELFF. The CDR3, as DNA: TGTGCCAGCGGGGAAGAGGTGTCCGGCGGGGAGCTGTTTTTT.

The chain couples TRBV5-6 to TRBJ1-1; D is undetermined. Germline V CDR1 and CDR2: SGHDT, YYEEEE. The CDR3 is 12 residues long. Between the trimmed V and J ends, which lost 2 bases and 10 bases, there was a span of 12 bases. Here the CDR3 reads CASSLTGRGAFF. As DNA, the CDR3 is TGTGCCAGCAGCTTAACCGGCCGCGGAGCTTTCTTT.